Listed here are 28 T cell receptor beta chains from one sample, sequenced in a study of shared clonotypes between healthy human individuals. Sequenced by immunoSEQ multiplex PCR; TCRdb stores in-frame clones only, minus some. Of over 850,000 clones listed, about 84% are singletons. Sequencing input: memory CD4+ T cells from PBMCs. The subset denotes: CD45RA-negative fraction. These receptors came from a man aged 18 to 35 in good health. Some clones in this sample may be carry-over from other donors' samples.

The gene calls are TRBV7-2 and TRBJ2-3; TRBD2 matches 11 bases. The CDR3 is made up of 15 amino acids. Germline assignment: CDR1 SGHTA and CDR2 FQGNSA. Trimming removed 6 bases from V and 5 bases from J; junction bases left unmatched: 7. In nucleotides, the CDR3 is TGTGCCAGCAGTATAGCGGGAGGGCCGGAAGATACGCAGTATTTT. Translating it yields CASSIAGGPEDTQYF.

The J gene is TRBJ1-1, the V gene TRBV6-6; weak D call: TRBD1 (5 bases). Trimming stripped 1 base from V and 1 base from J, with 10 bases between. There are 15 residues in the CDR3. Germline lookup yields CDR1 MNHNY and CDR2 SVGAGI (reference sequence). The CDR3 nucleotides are TGTGCCAGCAGTTACTGGCAGGGAGGGAACACTGAAGCTTTCTTT. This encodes CASSYWQGGNTEAFF.

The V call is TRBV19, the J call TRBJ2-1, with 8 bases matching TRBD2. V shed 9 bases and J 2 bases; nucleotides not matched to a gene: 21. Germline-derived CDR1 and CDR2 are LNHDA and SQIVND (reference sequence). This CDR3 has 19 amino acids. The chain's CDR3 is CARLRPGLGGRGPYNEQFF. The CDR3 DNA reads TGTGCCAGACTACGACCGGGACTAGGAGGTCGAGGCCCCTACAATGAGCAGTTCTTC.

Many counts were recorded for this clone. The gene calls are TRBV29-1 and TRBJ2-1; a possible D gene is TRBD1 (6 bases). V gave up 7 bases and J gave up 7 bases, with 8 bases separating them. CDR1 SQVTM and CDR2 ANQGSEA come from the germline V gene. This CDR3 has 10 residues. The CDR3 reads CSGQVNEQFF. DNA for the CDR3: TGCAGCGGACAGGTGAATGAGCAGTTCTTC.

The CDR3 region has the DNA TGTGCCAGCAGTTGGGGACAGGCAAACACCATATATTTT. Its translation is CASSWGQANTIYF. The gene calls are TRBV28 and TRBJ1-3; 8 bases line up with TRBD1. The CDR3 consists of 13 residues. The V and J ends lost 4 bases and 6 bases, in that order; junction bases with no gene match: 2. The germline V gene encodes CDR1 MDHEN and CDR2 SYDVKM.

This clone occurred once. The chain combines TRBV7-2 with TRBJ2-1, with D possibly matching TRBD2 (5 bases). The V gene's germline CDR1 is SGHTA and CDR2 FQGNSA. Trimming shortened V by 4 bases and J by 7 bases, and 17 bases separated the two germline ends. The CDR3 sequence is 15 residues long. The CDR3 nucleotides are TGTGCCAGCAGCTGGCTATCTAGCTCCGGGAATGAGCAGTTCTTC. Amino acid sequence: CASSWLSSSGNEQFF.

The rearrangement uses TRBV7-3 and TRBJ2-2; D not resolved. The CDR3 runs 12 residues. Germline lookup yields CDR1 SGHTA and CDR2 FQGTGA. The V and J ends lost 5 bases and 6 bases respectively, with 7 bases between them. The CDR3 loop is CASSLRPGELFF. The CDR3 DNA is TGTGCCAGCAGCCTCCGCCCCGGGGAGCTGTTTTTT.

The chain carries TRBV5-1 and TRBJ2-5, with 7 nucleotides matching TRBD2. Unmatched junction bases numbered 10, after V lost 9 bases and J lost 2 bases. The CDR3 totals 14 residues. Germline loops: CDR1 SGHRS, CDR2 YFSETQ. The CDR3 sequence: CATARGEGQETQYF. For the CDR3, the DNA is TGCGCCACCGCCCGGGGGGAAGGTCAAGAGACCCAGTACTTC.

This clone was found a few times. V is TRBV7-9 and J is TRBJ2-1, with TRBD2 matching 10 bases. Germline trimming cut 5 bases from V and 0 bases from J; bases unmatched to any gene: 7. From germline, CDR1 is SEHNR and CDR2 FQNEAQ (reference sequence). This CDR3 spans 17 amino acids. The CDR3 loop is CASSTGTSASSYNEQFF. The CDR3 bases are TGTGCCAGCAGCACCGGGACTAGCGCGAGCTCCTACAATGAGCAGTTCTTC.

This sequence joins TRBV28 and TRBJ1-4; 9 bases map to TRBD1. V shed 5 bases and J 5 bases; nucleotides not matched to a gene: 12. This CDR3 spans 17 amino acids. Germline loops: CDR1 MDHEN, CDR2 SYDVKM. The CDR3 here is CASSQYRDRATNEKLFF. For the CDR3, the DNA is TGTGCCAGCAGTCAATACCGGGACAGGGCGACGAATGAAAAACTGTTTTTT.

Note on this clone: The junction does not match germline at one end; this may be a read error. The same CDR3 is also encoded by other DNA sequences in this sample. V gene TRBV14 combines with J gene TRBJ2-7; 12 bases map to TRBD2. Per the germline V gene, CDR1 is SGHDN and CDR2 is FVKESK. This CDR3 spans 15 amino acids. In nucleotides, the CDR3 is TGTGCCAGCAAGACTAGCGGGAGAGGTTCTTACGAGCAGTACTTT. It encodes CASKTSGRGSYEQYF.

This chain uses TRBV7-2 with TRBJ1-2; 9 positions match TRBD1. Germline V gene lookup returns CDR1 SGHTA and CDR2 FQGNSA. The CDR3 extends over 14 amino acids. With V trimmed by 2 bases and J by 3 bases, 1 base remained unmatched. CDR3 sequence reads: CASSLTGGYYGYTF. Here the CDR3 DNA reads TGTGCCAGCAGCTTAACAGGGGGCTACTATGGCTACACCTTC.

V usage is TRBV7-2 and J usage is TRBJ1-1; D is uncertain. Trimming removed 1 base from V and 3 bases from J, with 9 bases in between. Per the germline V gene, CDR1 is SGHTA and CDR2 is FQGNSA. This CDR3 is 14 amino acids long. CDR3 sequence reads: CASSLDHGYTEAFF. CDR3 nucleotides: TGTGCCAGCAGCTTAGATCACGGGTACACTGAAGCTTTCTTT. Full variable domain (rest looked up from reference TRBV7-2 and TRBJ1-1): GAGVSQSPSNKVTEKGKDVELRCDPISGHTALYWYRQSLGQGLEFLIYFQGNSAPDKSGLPSDRFSAERTGGSVSTLTIQRTQQEDSAVYLCASSLDHGYTEAFFGQGTRLTVV.

The CDR3: CASSQGQVVYGYTF. The CDR3 DNA is TGTGCCAGCAGTCAAGGACAGGTAGTCTATGGCTACACCTTC. This rearrangement joins TRBV28 to TRBJ1-2; TRBD1 aligns across 7 bases. CDR3 length equals 14 residues. Trimming at V came to 5 bases and at J to 4 bases, leaving 7 bases not matched to a gene. CDR1 MDHEN and CDR2 SYDVKM come from the germline V gene.

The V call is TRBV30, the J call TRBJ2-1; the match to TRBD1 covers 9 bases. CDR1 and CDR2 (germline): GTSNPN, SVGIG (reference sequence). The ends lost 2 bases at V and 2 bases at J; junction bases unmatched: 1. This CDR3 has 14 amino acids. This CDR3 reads CAWSTGGAYNEQFF. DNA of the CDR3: TGTGCCTGGAGTACAGGGGGCGCCTACAATGAGCAGTTCTTC.

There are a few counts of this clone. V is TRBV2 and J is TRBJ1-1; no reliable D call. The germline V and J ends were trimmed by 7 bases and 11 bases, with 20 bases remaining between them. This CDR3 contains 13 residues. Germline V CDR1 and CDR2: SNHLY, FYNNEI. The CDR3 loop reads CASNREKVSEAFF. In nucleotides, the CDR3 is TGTGCCAGCAACCGGGAGAAAGTATCAGAGGCTTTCTTT.

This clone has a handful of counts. The CDR3 DNA sequence: TGTGCCATCAGTGACCCCCCCGGGCTTGAAGCTTTCTTT. Residues: CAISDPPGLEAFF. The chain employs TRBV10-3 and TRBJ1-1, with D unclear. The ends were cut back, 3 bases at V and 7 bases at J, with 12 bases in the middle. The length of the CDR3 is 13 residues. Per germline, CDR1 ENHRY and CDR2 SYGVKD.

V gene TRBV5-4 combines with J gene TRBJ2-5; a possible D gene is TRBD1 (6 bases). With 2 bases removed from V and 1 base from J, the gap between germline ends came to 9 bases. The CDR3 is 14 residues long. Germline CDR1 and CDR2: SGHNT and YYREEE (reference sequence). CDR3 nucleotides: TGTGCCAGCAGCTTTCAGACAGGCCAAGAGACCCAGTACTTC. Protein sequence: CASSFQTGQETQYF. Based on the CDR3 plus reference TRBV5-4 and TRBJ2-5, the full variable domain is ETGVTQSPTHLIKTRGQQVTLRCSSQSGHNTVSWYQQALGQGPQFIFQYYREEENGRGNFPPRFSGLQFPNYSSELNVNALELDDSALYLCASSFQTGQETQYFGPGTRLLVL.

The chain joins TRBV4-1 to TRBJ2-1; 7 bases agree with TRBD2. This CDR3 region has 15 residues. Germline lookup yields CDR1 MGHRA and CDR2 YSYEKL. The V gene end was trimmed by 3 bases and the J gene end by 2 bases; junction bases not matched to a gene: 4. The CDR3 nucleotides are TGCGCCAGCAGCCAGCCGGGACTAACCTACAATGAGCAGTTCTTC. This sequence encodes CASSQPGLTYNEQFF.

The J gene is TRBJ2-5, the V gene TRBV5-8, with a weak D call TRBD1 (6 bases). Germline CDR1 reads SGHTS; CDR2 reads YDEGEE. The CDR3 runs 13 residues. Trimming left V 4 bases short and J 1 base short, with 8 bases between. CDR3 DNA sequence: TGTGCCAGCAGCCGGACAGTCCAAGAGACCCAGTACTTC. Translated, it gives CASSRTVQETQYF. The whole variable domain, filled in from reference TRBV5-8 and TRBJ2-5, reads EAGVTQSPTHLIKTRGQQATLRCSPISGHTSVYWYQQALGLGLQFLLWYDEGEERNRGNFPPRFSGRQFPNYSSELNVNALELEDSALYLCASSRTVQETQYFGPGTRLLVL.

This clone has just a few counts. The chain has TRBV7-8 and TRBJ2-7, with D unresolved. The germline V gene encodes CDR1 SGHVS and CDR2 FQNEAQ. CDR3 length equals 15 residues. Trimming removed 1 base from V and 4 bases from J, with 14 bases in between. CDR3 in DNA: TGTGCCAGCAGCTTAGGAGGAAGATGGGCTTACGAGCAGTACTTC. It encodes CASSLGGRWAYEQYF.

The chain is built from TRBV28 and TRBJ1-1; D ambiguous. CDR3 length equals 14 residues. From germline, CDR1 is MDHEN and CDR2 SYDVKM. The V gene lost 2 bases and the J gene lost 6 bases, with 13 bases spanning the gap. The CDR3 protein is CASSLTTVEAEAFF. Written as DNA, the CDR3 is TGTGCCAGCAGTTTAACGACGGTGGAAGCTGAAGCTTTCTTT. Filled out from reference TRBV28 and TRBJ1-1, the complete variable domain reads DVKVTQSSRYLVKRTGEKVFLECVQDMDHENMFWYRQDPGLGLRLIYFSYDVKMKEKGDIPEGYSVSREKKERFSLILESASTNQTSMYLCASSLTTVEAEAFFGQGTRLTVV.

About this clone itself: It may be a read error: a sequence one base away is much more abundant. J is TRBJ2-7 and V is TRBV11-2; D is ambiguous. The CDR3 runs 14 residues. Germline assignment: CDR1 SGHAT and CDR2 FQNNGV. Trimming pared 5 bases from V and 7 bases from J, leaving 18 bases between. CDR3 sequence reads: CASSTQDRAREQYF. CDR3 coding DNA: TGTGCCAGCAGCACCCAGGACCGTGCTAGGGAGCAGTACTTC.

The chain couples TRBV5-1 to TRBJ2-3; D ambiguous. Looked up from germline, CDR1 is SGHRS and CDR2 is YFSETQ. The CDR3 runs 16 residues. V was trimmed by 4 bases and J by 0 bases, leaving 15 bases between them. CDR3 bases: TGCGCCAGCAGCCTAACTGTCGGGTTTAGCACAGATACGCAGTATTTT. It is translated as CASSLTVGFSTDTQYF. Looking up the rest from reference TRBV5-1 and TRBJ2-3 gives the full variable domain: KAGVTQTPRYLIKTRGQQVTLSCSPISGHRSVSWYQQTPGQGLQFLFEYFSETQRNKGNFPGRFSGRQFSNSRSEMNVSTLELGDSALYLCASSLTVGFSTDTQYFGPGTRLTVL.

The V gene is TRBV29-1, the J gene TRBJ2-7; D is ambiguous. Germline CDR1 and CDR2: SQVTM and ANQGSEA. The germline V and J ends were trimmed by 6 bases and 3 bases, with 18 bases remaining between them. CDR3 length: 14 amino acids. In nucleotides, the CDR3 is TGCAGCGTCGCAGTGTCAGCTGCCATCTACGAGCAGTACTTC. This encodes CSVAVSAAIYEQYF.

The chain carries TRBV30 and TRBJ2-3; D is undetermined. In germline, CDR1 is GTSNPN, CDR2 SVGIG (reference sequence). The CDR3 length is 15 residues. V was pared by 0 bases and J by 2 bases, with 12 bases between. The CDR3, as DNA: TGTGCCTGGAGTGTAAGCTTTATAAACACAGATACGCAGTATTTT. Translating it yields CAWSVSFINTDTQYF.

CDR3: CASSTGTSGSNNEQFF. The CDR3, as DNA: TGCGCCAGCAGCACCGGGACTAGCGGAAGCAACAATGAGCAGTTCTTC. This chain connects TRBV5-1 to TRBJ2-1; 11 bases line up with TRBD2. The V gene end was trimmed by 4 bases and the J gene end by 5 bases; junction bases not matched to a gene: 8. Per germline, CDR1 SGHRS and CDR2 YFSETQ. The CDR3 extends over 16 amino acids.

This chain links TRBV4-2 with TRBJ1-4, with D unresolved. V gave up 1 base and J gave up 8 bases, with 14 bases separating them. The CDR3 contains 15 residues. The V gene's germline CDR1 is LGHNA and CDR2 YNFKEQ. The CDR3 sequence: CASSQAAFDSEKLFF. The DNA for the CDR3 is TGTGCCAGCAGCCAAGCGGCGTTCGATTCAGAAAAACTGTTTTTT.